This passage covers 18 T cell receptor beta chains from one sample sequenced in a study of CD8+ T cells in alopecia areata. RNA, once extracted, was reverse transcribed into cDNA for use as the sequencing template. Assay used: immunoSEQ multiplex PCR; TCRdb lists only in-frame clones, some missing. This sample has approximately 110,000 clones and no singletons, with 20% in the ten largest. The specimen was lesional skin. These receptor sequences come from a C3H/HeJ mouse with alopecia areata. The MHC haplotype recorded for the strain is H2-k.

A word on this clone: Mouse names are used for the genes. The read comes to an end 4 residues before the CDR3 does, leaving the germline J gene to fill in the end. V is TRBV12-2 and J is TRBJ2-5; 7 bases are shared with TRBD2. The germline V gene has CDR1 SGHLS and CDR2 HYDKME. This CDR3 contains 14 residues. The CDR3 here is CASSLGGGGDTQYF. The part of the CDR3 DNA that was read is TGTGCCAGCTCTCTCGGGGGGGGTGGAGAC.

The table lists this clone with a few counts. These gene names are mouse names. The read falls 4 residues short of the CDR3 end, and the missing part is taken from the germline J gene. V gene TRBV1 combines with J gene TRBJ2-3; TRBD2 aligns across 8 bases. V was pared by 4 bases and J by 1 base, with 4 bases of the junction left unmatched. The germline V gene has CDR1 NSQYPW and CDR2 LRSPGD (reference sequence). CDR3 length equals 15 residues. The CDR3 region is CTCSGGLDGAETLYF. The sequenced CDR3 bases are TGCACCTGCAGTGGGGGACTGGATGGTGCAGAA.

In regard to this clone: Mouse gene names apply. Read coverage stops 4 residues before the CDR3 terminus; the germline J gene supplies the remainder. The genes are TRBV13-1 and TRBJ2-7; 13 nucleotides line up with TRBD2. The germline V gene encodes CDR1 NSHNY and CDR2 SYGAGN. This CDR3 has 15 residues. The V segment lost 6 bases and the J segment 2 bases; nucleotides outside the gene matches: 5. The sequenced part of the CDR3 DNA is TGTGCCAGCACCGAAGGGACTGGGGGGGCCTAT. Protein product: CASTEGTGGAY. The full CDR3 protein reads CASTEGTGGAYEQYF.

Comments on this clone: Mouse gene names apply. The read stops 4 residues short of the end of the CDR3; the missing end is completed from the germline J gene. The J gene is TRBJ2-2, the V gene TRBV1; 9 bases map to TRBD1. The CDR3 has 17 residues. CDR1 is NSQYPW and CDR2 is LRSPGD in the germline V gene (reference sequence). V gave up 3 bases and J gave up 4 bases; unmatched junction bases: 9. CDR3 sequence reads: CTCSALPGQGTTGQLYF. The sequenced CDR3 bases are TGCACCTGCAGTGCGCTTCCGGGACAGGGAACCACCGGG.

A word on this clone: Gene names denote mouse genes. With the read ending 4 residues before the CDR3 end, the germline J gene is used to fill in that end. The chain has TRBV13-3 and TRBJ2-3, with a weak D call TRBD1 (5 bases). Germline-derived CDR1 and CDR2 are NNHDY and SYVADS. This CDR3 spans 14 amino acids. The V end was cut by 0 bases, the J end by 4 bases, with 9 bases between. CDR3 loop: CASSDGRVTETLYF. CDR3 bases read: TGTGCCAGCAGTGATGGCAGGGTGACAGAA.

This clone was counted only a few times. Mouse gene names and germline throughout. The CDR3 end falls 4 residues outside the read, so it is completed with the germline J gene. This chain joins TRBV13-3 and TRBJ2-5; 12 positions match TRBD2. The CDR3 loop spans 17 amino acids. Germline CDR1 is NNHDY and CDR2 is SYVADS. V shed 5 bases, J shed 0 bases, and the junction held 7 bases outside the gene matches. CDR3 in amino acids: CASSPDWGGVNQDTQYF. The part of the CDR3 DNA that was read is TGTGCCAGCAGCCCTGACTGGGGGGGCGTTAACCAAGAC.

About this clone itself: Gene names denote mouse genes. The sequenced fragment ends 4 residues before the CDR3 boundary, so the rest is inferred from the germline J gene. The V call is TRBV1, the J call TRBJ1-2; D might be TRBD1 (5 bases). The germline V gene has CDR1 NSQYPW and CDR2 LRSPGD (reference sequence). The CDR3 has 13 residues. V dropped 5 bases and J dropped 3 bases, with 10 bases sitting between them. CDR3 bases read: TGCACCTGCAGTCCCAGGGTGGACTCC. This codes for CTCSPRVDS. The entire CDR3 sequence reads CTCSPRVDSDYTF.

This clone was counted only a few times. Gene names and germline refer to mouse. The observed sequence ends 4 residues before the CDR3 terminus, with the missing tail filled in from the germline J gene. The chain employs TRBV17 and TRBJ2-3, with 8 nucleotides matching TRBD2. The CDR3 spans 16 residues. Germline lookup yields CDR1 MNHDT and CDR2 YYDKIL. V lost 2 bases to trimming and J lost 2 bases; unmatched junction nucleotides: 6. This CDR3 is CASSRRGGRDAETLYF. CDR3 DNA, as far as it was read: TGTGCTAGCAGTAGAAGGGGGGGGCGCGATGCAGAA. Supplemented by reference TRBV17 and TRBJ2-3, the full variable domain reads DTTVKQNPRYKLARVGKPVNLICSQTMNHDTMYWYQKKPNQAPKLLLFYYDKILNREADTFEKFQSSRPNNSFCSLYIGSAGLEYSAMYLCASSRRGGRDAETLYFGSGTRLTVL.

This clone has a handful of counts. Gene labels here are mouse ones. The read gets to within 4 residues of the CDR3 end, and the germline J gene fills in the rest. The chain carries TRBV13-3 and TRBJ1-4; 7 bases are shared with TRBD1. The CDR3 covers 12 residues. Germline CDR1 reads NNHDY; CDR2 reads SYVADS. Partial CDR3 DNA: TGTGCCACTCAGGGGGAGACCGAA. Its translation is CATQGETE. The full CDR3 protein reads CATQGETERLFF. Filled out from reference TRBV13-3 and TRBJ1-4, the complete variable domain reads EAAVTQSPRSKVAVTGGKVTLSCHQTNNHDYMYWYRQDTGHGLRLIHYSYVADSTEKGDIPDGYKASRPSQENFSLILELASLSQTAVYFCATQGETERLFFGHGTKLSVL.

As concerns this clone: The gene names given are mouse names. Read sequence stops 4 residues before the CDR3 end, and the germline J gene provides the missing end. This chain uses TRBV14 with TRBJ2-5, with 7 bases identical to TRBD1. The CDR3 consists of 14 residues. The V gene end was trimmed by 4 bases and the J gene end by 2 bases; junction bases not matched to a gene: 4. CDR1 SGHDT and CDR2 FRDEAV come from the germline V gene. This chain's CDR3 is CASSPDRAQDTQYF. The covered CDR3 bases are TGTGCCAGCAGTCCCGACAGGGCCCAAGAC.

This clone has more than one count but fewer than ten. Gene names and germline refer to mouse. The sequenced part of the CDR3 DNA is TGTGCCAGCGGTTCCGGGACAGGGAGGTAT. Protein sequence: CASGSGTGRY. The complete CDR3 reads CASGSGTGRYEQYF. V gene TRBV13-2 combines with J gene TRBJ2-7, with 9 bases that match TRBD1. The read terminates 4 residues before the CDR3 end, so the remaining end is supplied by the germline J gene. The CDR3 is made up of 14 amino acids. CDR1 is NNHNN, CDR2 SYGAGS, per germline (reference sequence).

Remarks on this clone: Gene and germline names: mouse. The CDR3 end is not reached by the read, which stops 4 residues before it; the germline J gene fills it in. This sequence joins TRBV13-3 and TRBJ2-1; D is possibly TRBD1 (5 bases). Germline CDR1 is NNHDY and CDR2 is SYVADS. CDR3 length: 12 amino acids. The CDR3 bases that were read are TGTGCCAGCAGTGCAGGGCGGGCT. The encoded protein is CASSAGRA. The full-length CDR3 reads as CASSAGRAEQFF.

This clone was detected a few times. Mouse names are used for the genes. The read ends 4 residues early relative to the CDR3; the germline J gene fills the gap. The chain joins TRBV16 to TRBJ2-7; 9 bases agree with TRBD2. In germline, CDR1 is SGHSA, CDR2 FRNQAP. The length of the CDR3 is 16 residues. The CDR3 loop reads CASSLVQDWGLYEQYF. The CDR3 DNA, read in part, is TGTGCAAGCAGCTTAGTACAGGACTGGGGTCTTTAT.

Worth noting for this clone: Gene labels here are mouse ones. The missing CDR3 end, 4 residues past where the read stops, is filled in from the germline J gene. The rearrangement joins TRBV13-3 to TRBJ2-5; 8 bases agree with TRBD1. The CDR3 runs 16 residues. V dropped 2 bases and J dropped 0; count of bases not matched to a gene: 5. The germline gives CDR1 NNHDY, CDR2 SYVADS. The sequenced part of the CDR3 DNA is TGTGCCAGCAGTGAGAAGACAGGGGTGAACCAAGAC. It codes for CASSEKTGVNQD. The whole CDR3 sequence reads CASSEKTGVNQDTQYF.

This clone was found many times. Any gene name here is a mouse gene name. The DNA ends 4 residues before the CDR3 does, and the rest of the CDR3 is filled in from the germline J gene. V and J are TRBV13-3 and TRBJ1-2, with D tentatively TRBD1 (6 bases). The CDR3 is 14 amino acids. The V end was cut by 4 bases, the J end by 0 bases, with 10 bases between. In germline, CDR1 is NNHDY, CDR2 SYVADS. This chain's CDR3 is CASSPQGPNSDYTF. The DNA read from the CDR3 is TGTGCCAGCAGTCCGCAGGGGCCAAACTCC.

Remarks on this clone: Mouse gene names and germline throughout. The CDR3 goes on 4 residues after the read ends, and that part is filled in from the germline J gene. Other DNA sequences in the sample encode the same CDR3. The chain couples TRBV1 to TRBJ1-4; D may be TRBD1 (6 bases). V lost 0 bases and J lost 2, with 10 bases in between. Germline values: CDR1 NSQYPW, CDR2 LRSPGD (reference sequence). CDR3 size: 16 residues. The sequenced part of the CDR3 DNA is TGCACCTGCAGTGCAGATTATCAGGGGTCCAACGAA. As protein: CTCSADYQGSNE. The entire CDR3 is CTCSADYQGSNERLFF.

This clone turned up a few times. Each gene name is a mouse one. Sequencing ends 4 residues short of the CDR3 end; the germline J gene provides the rest. The gene calls are TRBV5 and TRBJ2-3; 8 positions match TRBD2. The junction had 6 bases not matched to a gene; V was cut back by 0 bases and J by 4 bases. The CDR3 is 16 amino acids. Germline CDR1 and CDR2: LGHNA and YNLKQL (reference sequence). CDR3 bases read: TGTGCCAGCAGCCAAGACATGGGGGGGGCGACAGAA. Translation: CASSQDMGGATE. The entire CDR3 protein is CASSQDMGGATETLYF.

Comment on this clone: The protein given in TCRdb and the translation of the DNA differ at residue 14, and the sequence presented here derives from the DNA. Germline and genes: mouse. The observed sequence ends 3 residues before the CDR3 terminus, with the missing tail filled in from the germline J gene. The V gene is TRBV13-3, the J gene TRBJ1-6, with TRBD1 identical over 7 bases. TRBJ1-6 is an ORF, with its function uncertain. V was pared by 0 bases and J by 2 bases, with 5 bases of the junction left unmatched. The CDR3 extends over 17 amino acids. Germline V gene data show CDR1 as NNHDY and CDR2 as SYVADS. The sequenced CDR3 bases are TGTGCCAGCAGTGATGCTGGCCAGGGGGCCTATAATTCGCCC. Amino acids: CASSDAGQGAYNSP. The complete CDR3 reads CASSDAGQGAYNSPLYF.